This T cell receptor beta chain was obtained from a study of CD8 T cells in Susac syndrome. The CDR3 is 15 amino acids. Germline-derived CDR1 and CDR2 are SGDLS and YYNGEE. The V and J ends lost 0 bases and 3 bases, in that order; junction bases with no gene match: 3. An input of roughly 0.45 to 1 ug of RNA was subjected to reverse transcription using random hexamers. A single record per CDR3 protein comes from TCRdb applying MiXCR to the immunoSEQ multiplex PCR reads. The sample has about 180,000 distinct CDR3 sequences, roughly 95% seen once. This chain links TRBV9 with TRBJ2-3; 8 positions match TRBD2. This TCR was sampled from a human donor with multiple sclerosis. The sample comprised CD8+ T cells from PBMCs. The CDR3 nucleotides are TGTGCCAGCAGCGTAGCGGGGGGGCCAACAGATACGCAGTATTTT. It is translated as CASSVAGGPTDTQYF.